This T cell receptor (beta chain) was obtained from a study of shared clonotypes between healthy human individuals (dated by TCRdb to 2019 to 2021). With respect to the entire study: The cohort included three men and two women between 18 and 49 years of age. Per donor, three plates each were used for CD4 naive and CD4 memory, two for CD8 naive, and one for CD8 memory. To estimate repertoire size and how much clonotype sharing occurs between individuals, the study deeply sequenced the blood TCR repertoires of about five healthy adults. To increase sequencing depth and limit assay-specific biases, different laboratories used diverse techniques to prepare libraries and sequence TCR repertoires. Between about 0.85 and 9.5 billion PBMCs per donor were obtained by leukapheresis. General findings and caveats noted by the study authors: Pairwise subsampling led to the expectation that sequencing depth would affect the degree of clonotype sharing among donors. Compared with non-shared clonotypes, the clonotypes found in all four sorted-subset donors had higher generation probabilities. Only blood was sampled, and tissue TCR repertoires likely differ from those in blood. Rarefaction of sorted-subset datasets indicated incomplete sequencing despite the large sequencing depth. The genetic and exposure-history diversity represented was limited by the small number of donors. Sharing across four donors was observed for about 5% of naive CD4, less than 4% of naive CD8, over 2% of memory CD4, and about 0.4% of memory CD8 clonotypes. Larger estimated clonotype richness was generally found for naive subsets than for memory subsets.

Remarks on this clone: Its cognate antigen has yet to be identified. Per-nucleotide qualities are absent, and no much larger clonotype sits a single base away.

The donors were healthy, HIV-negative adults with no recently reported acute infections or vaccinations. Every donor was a Caucasian adult residing in Nashville, Tennessee, USA. CD8 memory samples were composed of magnetically selected CD45RO+ cells combined with CCR7-negative CD45RA+ effector memory (TemRA) cells. Blood was obtained by leukapheresis, after which PBMCs were separated by Ficoll-Histopaque density gradient centrifugation and cryopreserved in liquid nitrogen vapor phase. Purity and quantity of every magnetically sorted T cell population were checked by analytical flow cytometry. Genomic DNA was isolated from every sorted fraction and measured by UV absorbance on a Nanodrop 2000c. Using the deep immunoSEQ assay, TCR CDR3 regions were amplified from genomic DNA by multiplex PCR. Extracted genomic DNA from each cell subset was spread evenly across all wells of several immunoSEQ 96-well plates, with each plate serving as a replicate. For sorted subsets, each replicate PCR was loaded with roughly 0.2 ug genomic DNA, equivalent to 30,000 or so T cell genomes. Purified libraries were quantified with a Qubit 3.0 fluorometer, sized on a Bioanalyzer 2100, and re-quantified with the KAPA Library Quantification kit. Every immunoSEQ 96-well plate was sequenced on a separate single-read 150-cycle Illumina NextSeq 550 flow cell. The authors processed their data as follows. Because the immunoSEQ output included only junctional sequences and no quality scores, the filtering could not be the same as the filtering used for full-length reads. Sequences were annotated with PyIR, a Python wrapper for IgBLAST v1.9, and V/J genes and CDR3 were assigned using IMGT germline references. Reads were filtered out if the reads had weak V/J assignments (E-value above 1e-6), no CDR3, stop codons, out-of-frame junctions, or ambiguous translated residues. V3J clonotypes were defined by identical inferred V gene, J gene, and CDR3 amino acid sequence. Percentage overlap between repertoires was calculated by dividing the number of shared unique clonotypes by the size of the smaller repertoire. Repertoire richness was assessed with RTK rarefaction, the Chao1 estimator, and Recon v2.1 estimates of unobserved clonotypes. OLGA was used to compute generation probabilities for all TCRbeta clonotypes that the gDNA method yielded from a few donors. Not all clones reach the TCRdb copy of this immuneACCESS table, which keeps in-frame sequences only. Checked studies attribute under half of the gap to unresolved V genes and leave the rest unexplained. V and J calls and clone size are those listed in that table; D and trimming were worked out from the DNA. Present in this sample are some 95,000 clones, approximately 61% of which were seen just once. Of the sample, less than 55% is held by the ten largest clones.

The sequencing input was memory CD8+ T cells sorted from blood. In light of the paper, this sample's cell subset or site label describes: CD45RO+ cells pooled with CCR7-negative TemRA cells. This receptor was obtained from a young man in good health.

CDR3 reads: CASTRDRGPYEQYF. The DNA sequence reads TGCGCCAGCACCCGGGACAGGGGCCCCTACGAGCAGTACTTC. Here the chain combines TRBV4-1 and TRBJ2-7, with TRBD1 matching 10 junction bases. From its cysteine to its phenylalanine, the CDR3 spans 14 amino acids. The sequence is cut down to CDR3 DNA, 42 bases in frame from base 1. In the germline V gene, CDR1 corresponds to MGHRA and CDR2 to YSYEKL. After removal of 7 bases from V and 2 bases from J, the junction retains 5 bases not matched to a gene.